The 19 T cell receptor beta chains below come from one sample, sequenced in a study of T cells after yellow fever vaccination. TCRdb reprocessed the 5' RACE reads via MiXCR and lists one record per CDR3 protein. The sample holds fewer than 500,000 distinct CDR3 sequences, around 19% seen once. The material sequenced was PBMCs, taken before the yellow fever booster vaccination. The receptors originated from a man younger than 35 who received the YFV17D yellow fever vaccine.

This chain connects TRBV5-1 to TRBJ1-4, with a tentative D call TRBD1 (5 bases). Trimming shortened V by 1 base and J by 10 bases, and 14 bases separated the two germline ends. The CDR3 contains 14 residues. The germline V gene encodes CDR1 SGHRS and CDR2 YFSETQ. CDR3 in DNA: TGCGCCAGCAGCTTGAGGGGAGATGATGGAAAACTGTTTTTT. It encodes CASSLRGDDGKLFF. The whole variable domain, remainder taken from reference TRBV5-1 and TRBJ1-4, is KAGVTQTPRYLIKTRGQQVTLSCSPISGHRSVSWYQQTPGQGLQFLFEYFSETQRNKGNFPGRFSGRQFSNSRSEMNVSTLELGDSALYLCASSLRGDDGKLFFGSGTQLSVL.

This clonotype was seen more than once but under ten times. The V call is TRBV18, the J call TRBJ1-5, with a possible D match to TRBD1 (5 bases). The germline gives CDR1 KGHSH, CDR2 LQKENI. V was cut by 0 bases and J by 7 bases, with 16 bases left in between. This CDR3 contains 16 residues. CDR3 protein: CASSPPSGSGQQPQHF. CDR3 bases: TGTGCCAGCTCACCACCCTCAGGGAGCGGTCAACAGCCCCAGCATTTT.

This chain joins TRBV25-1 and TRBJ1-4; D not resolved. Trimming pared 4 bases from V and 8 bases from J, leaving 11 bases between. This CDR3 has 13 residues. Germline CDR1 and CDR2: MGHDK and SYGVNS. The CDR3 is CASSGRLGEKLFF. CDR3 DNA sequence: TGTGCCAGCAGTGGCCGACTTGGGGAAAAACTGTTTTTT.

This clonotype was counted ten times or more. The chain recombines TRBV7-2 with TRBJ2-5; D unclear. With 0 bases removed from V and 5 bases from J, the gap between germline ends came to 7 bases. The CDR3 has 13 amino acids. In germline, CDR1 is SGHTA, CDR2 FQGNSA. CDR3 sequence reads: CASSLAISETQYF. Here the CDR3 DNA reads TGTGCCAGCAGCTTAGCAATTTCGGAGACCCAGTACTTC.

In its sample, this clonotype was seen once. The CDR3 nucleotides read TGTGCCAGCAGCCAGGGAGGATTGGTCTATGGCTACACCTTC. This translates into CASSQGGLVYGYTF. The chain links TRBV3-1 to TRBJ1-2; D is undetermined. V lost 3 bases to trimming and J lost 4 bases, with 12 bases between them. Germline loops: CDR1 LGHDT, CDR2 YNNKEL (reference sequence). The CDR3 contains 14 residues.

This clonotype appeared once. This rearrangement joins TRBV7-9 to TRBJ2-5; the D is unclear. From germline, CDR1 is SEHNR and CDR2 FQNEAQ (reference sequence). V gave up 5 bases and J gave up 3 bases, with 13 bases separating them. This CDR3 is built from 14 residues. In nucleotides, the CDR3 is TGTGCCAGCAGCGCCGGTGAAACGAAAGAGACCCAGTACTTC. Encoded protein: CASSAGETKETQYF.

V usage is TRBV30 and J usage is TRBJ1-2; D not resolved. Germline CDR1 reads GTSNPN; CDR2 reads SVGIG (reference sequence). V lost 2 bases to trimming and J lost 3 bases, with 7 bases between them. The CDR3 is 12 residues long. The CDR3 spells CAWSNGDYGYTF. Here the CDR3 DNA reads TGTGCCTGGAGTAACGGAGACTATGGCTACACCTTC.

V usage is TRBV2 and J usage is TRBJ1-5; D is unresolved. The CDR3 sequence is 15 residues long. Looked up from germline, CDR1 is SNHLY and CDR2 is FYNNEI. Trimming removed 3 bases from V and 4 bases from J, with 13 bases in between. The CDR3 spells CASSESFGRNQPQHF. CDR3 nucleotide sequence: TGTGCCAGCAGTGAGTCCTTTGGTCGGAATCAGCCCCAGCATTTT.

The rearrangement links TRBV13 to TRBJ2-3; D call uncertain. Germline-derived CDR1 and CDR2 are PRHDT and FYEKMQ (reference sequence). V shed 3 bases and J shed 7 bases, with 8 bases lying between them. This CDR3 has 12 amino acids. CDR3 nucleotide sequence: TGTGCCAGCAGCTTCGAGCTGAATACGCAGTATTTT. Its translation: CASSFELNTQYF. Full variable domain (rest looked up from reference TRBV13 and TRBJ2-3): AAGVIQSPRHLIKEKRETATLKCYPIPRHDTVYWYQQGPGQDPQFLISFYEKMQSDKGSIPDRFSAQQFSDYHSELNMSSLELGDSALYFCASSFELNTQYFGPGTRLTVL.

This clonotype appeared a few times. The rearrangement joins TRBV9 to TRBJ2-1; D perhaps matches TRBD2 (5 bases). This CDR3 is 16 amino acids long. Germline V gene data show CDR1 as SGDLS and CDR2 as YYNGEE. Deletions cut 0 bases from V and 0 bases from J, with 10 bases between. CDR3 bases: TGTGCCAGCAGCGTAGTTGCGGGTAGCTCCTACAATGAGCAGTTCTTC. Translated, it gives CASSVVAGSSYNEQFF.

The CDR3, as DNA: TGTGCCAGCAGCGACGGCTCAAGCGTCGACGAGCAGTACTTC. Translated: CASSDGSSVDEQYF. This chain connects TRBV9 to TRBJ2-7; D gene uncertain. The CDR3 loop spans 14 amino acids. Trimming removed 3 bases from V and 5 bases from J, with 15 bases in between. Germline CDR1 SGDLS, CDR2 YYNGEE.

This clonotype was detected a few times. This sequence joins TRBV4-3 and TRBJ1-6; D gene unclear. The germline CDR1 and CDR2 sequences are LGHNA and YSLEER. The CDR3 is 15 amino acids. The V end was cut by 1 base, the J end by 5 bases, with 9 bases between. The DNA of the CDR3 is TGCGCCAGCAGCCAAGTTCGCCAAGATAATTCACCCCTCCACTTT. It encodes CASSQVRQDNSPLHF.

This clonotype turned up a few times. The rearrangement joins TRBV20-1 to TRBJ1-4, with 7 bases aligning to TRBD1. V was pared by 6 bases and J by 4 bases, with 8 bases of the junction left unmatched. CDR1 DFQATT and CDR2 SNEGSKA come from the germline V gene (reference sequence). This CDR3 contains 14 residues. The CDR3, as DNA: TGCAGTGCCTCCCTTGGGACAGTTAATGAAAAACTGTTTTTT. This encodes CSASLGTVNEKLFF.

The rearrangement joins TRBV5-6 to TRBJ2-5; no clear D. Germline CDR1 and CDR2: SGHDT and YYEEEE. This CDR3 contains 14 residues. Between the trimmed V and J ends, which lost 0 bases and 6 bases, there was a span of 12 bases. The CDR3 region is CASSLVASLKTQYF. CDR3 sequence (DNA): TGTGCCAGCAGCTTGGTTGCTTCACTGAAGACCCAGTACTTC.

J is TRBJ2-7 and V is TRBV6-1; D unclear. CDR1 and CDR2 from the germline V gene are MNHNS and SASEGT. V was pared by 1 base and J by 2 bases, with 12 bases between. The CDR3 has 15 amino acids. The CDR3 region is CASSEVSVQAYEQYF. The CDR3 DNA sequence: TGTGCCAGCAGTGAAGTGTCCGTGCAAGCCTACGAGCAGTACTTC.

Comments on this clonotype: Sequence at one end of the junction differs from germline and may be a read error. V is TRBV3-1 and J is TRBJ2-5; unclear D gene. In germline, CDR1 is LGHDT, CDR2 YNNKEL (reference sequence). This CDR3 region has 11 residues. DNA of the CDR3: TGTGCCAGCAGCCCCGGAGAGGCCCAGTACTTC. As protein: CASSPGEAQYF.

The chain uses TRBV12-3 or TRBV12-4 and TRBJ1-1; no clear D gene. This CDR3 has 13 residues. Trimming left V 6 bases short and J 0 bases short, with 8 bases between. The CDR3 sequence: CASRIQLNTEAFF. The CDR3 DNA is TGTGCCAGCAGGATACAGTTGAACACTGAAGCTTTCTTT.

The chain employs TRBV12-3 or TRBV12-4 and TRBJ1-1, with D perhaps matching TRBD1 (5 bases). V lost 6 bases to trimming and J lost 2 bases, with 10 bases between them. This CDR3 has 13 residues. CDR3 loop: CASSGTLNTEAFF. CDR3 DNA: TGTGCCAGCAGCGGGACTTTAAACACTGAAGCTTTCTTT.

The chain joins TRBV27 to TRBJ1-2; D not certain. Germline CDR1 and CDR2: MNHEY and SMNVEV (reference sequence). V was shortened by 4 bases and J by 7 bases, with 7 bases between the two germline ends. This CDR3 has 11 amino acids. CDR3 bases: TGTGCCAGCAGTTCCTGGGGTGGCTACACCTTC. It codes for CASSSWGGYTF.